This TCR beta chain was retrieved from a study of human T cells and chemical hapten exposure. Study background: Among samples, TCR yields varied mainly because of small differences in pooled library volume.

Using its own MiXCR run on the RACE reads, TCRdb lists one record per CDR3 protein. Altogether under 200,000 distinct CDR3 sequences are present, around 30% being singletons, with the ten largest covering less than 3.5%. The CDR3 runs to 12 residues. The germline V and J ends were trimmed by 4 bases and 8 bases, with 6 bases remaining between them. Looked up from germline, CDR1 is MDHEN and CDR2 is SYDVKM. This clonotype was counted only a few times. As to time point: pre-sensitization, week 0. Stated treatment: therapeutic diphenylcyclopropenone sensitization with weekly scalp DPC. This TCR was recovered from a woman between 25 and 40 years old with alopecia areata. Some clones in this sample may be carry-over from other donors' samples. This specimen was whole blood, taken in connection with sensitization to the hapten diphenylcyclopropenone (DPC). The rearrangement uses TRBV28 and TRBJ1-6; no definite D call. The CDR3 DNA follows: TGTGCCAGCAGTTACACTGATTCACCCCTCCACTTT. Translated, it gives CASSYTDSPLHF.